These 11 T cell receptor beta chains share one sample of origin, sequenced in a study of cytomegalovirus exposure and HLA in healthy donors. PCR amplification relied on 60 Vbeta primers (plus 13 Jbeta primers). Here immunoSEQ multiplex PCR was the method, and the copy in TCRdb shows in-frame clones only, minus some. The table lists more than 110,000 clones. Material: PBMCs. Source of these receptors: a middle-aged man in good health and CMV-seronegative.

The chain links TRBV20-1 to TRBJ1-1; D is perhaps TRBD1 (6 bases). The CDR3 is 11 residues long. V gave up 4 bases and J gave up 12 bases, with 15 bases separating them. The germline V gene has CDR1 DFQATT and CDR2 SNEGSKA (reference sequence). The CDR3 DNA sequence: TGCAGTGCTACGACAGGCGAGGGATCTTTCTTT. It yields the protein CSATTGEGSFF.

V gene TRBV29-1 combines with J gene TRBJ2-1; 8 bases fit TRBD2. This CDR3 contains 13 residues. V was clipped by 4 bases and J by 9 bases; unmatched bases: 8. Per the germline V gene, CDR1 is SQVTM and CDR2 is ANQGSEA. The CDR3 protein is CSVVPSGGREQFF. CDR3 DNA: TGCAGCGTTGTGCCATCGGGGGGGCGTGAGCAGTTCTTC.

CDR3 residues: CASSLDGVGGADTQYF. DNA of the CDR3: TGCGCCAGCAGCTTGGACGGCGTAGGGGGGGCAGATACGCAGTATTTT. The chain couples TRBV5-1 to TRBJ2-3, with TRBD2 as a possible D gene (7 bases). In germline, CDR1 is SGHRS, CDR2 YFSETQ. The V gene lost 0 bases and the J gene lost 4 bases, with 15 bases spanning the gap. The CDR3 is made up of 16 amino acids.

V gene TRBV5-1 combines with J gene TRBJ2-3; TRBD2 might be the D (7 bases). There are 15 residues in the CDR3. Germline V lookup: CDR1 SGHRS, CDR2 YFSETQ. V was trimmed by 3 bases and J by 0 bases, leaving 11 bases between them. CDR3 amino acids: CASSWGGPSTDTQYF. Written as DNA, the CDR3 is TGCGCCAGCAGCTGGGGGGGCCCTAGCACAGATACGCAGTATTTT.

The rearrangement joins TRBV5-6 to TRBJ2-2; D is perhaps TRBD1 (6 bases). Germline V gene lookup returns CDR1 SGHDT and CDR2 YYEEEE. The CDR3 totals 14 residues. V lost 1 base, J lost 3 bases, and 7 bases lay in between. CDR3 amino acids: CASSLQGYTGELFF. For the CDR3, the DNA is TGTGCCAGCAGCTTGCAGGGGTACACCGGGGAGCTGTTTTTT.

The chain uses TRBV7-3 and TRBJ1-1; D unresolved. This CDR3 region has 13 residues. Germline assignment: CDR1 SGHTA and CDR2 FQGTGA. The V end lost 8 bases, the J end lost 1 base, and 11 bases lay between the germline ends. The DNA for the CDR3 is TGTGCCAGCTCCCCGCTAGGGAACACTGAAGCTTTCTTT. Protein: CASSPLGNTEAFF.

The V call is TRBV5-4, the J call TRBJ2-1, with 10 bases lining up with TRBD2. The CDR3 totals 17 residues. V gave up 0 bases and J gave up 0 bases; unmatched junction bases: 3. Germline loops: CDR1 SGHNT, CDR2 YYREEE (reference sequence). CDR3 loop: CASSLASGSGSYNEQFF. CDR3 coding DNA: TGTGCCAGCAGCTTGGCTAGCGGGAGTGGCTCCTACAATGAGCAGTTCTTC.

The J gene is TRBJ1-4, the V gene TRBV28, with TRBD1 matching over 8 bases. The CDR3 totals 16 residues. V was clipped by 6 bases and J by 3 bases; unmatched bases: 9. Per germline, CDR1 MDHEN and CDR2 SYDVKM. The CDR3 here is CASRKRQGTPNEKLFF. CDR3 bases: TGTGCCAGCAGGAAACGACAGGGGACCCCTAATGAAAAACTGTTTTTT.

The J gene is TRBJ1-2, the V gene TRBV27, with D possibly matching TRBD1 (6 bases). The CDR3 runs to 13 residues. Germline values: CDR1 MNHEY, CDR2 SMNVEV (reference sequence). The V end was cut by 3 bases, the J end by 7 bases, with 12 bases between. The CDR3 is CASSLMRGSGYTF. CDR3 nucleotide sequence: TGTGCCAGCAGTTTGATGAGGGGGTCTGGCTACACCTTC.

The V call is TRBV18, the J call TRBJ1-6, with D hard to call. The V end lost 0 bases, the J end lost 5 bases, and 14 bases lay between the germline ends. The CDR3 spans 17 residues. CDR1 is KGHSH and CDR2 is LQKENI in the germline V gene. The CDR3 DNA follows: TGTGCCAGCTCACCACCGGATTCCGCGGCACATAATTCACCCCTCCACTTT. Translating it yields CASSPPDSAAHNSPLHF.

The CDR3 nucleotides read TGTGCCAGCAGCTTAAGCGAGTACGGTTCACCCCTCCACTTT. It codes for CASSLSEYGSPLHF. This chain uses TRBV11-2 with TRBJ1-6; D unresolved. Germline values: CDR1 SGHAT, CDR2 FQNNGV. Trimming removed 2 bases at V and 9 bases at J, with 11 bases between. CDR3 size: 14 residues. The full variable domain, with the rest looked up from reference TRBV11-2 and TRBJ1-6, is EAGVAQSPRYKIIEKRQSVAFWCNPISGHATLYWYQQILGQGPKLLIQFQNNGVVDDSQLPKDRFSAERLKGVDSTLKIQPAKLEDSAVYLCASSLSEYGSPLHFGNGTRLTVT.